These 4 T cell receptor beta chains came from one sample sequenced in a study of identical twins. TCRdb itself ran the 5' RACE reads through MiXCR, one entry per CDR3 protein. Of under 1 million distinct CDR3 sequences in the sample, approximately 13% were seen once. The same sample was also used in a study of yellow fever vaccine responses in identical twins.

Specimen: PBMCs. Every receptor here comes from a woman between 18 and 30 years old in good health.

This clonotype was found many times. V is TRBV28 and J is TRBJ2-7; 12 nucleotides line up with TRBD2. CDR3 length: 19 amino acids. V gave up 5 bases and J gave up 7 bases; unmatched junction bases: 21. In germline, CDR1 is MDHEN, CDR2 SYDVKM. CDR3 nucleotides: TGTGCCAGCAGTCGGGTCGGGGGTTCTAGCGGGGGGGAGCTTACGGAGCAGTACGTC. Amino acid sequence: CASSRVGGSSGGELTEQYV.

The J gene is TRBJ2-5, the V gene TRBV6-1, with D unresolved. The CDR3 has 15 amino acids. From germline, CDR1 is MNHNS and CDR2 SASEGT. Deletions cut 4 bases from V and 5 bases from J, with 17 bases between. The CDR3 loop reads CASSAPHELGETQYF. DNA of the CDR3: TGTGCCAGCAGTGCCCCACACGAGCTTGGGGAGACCCAGTACTTC.

There are a few counts of this clonotype. CDR3 protein: CASSPRRGQGYDPIFSYNEQFF. The CDR3 DNA follows: TGTGCCAGCTCACCCCGCAGGGGACAGGGATACGACCCAATTTTCTCCTACAATGAGCAGTTCTTC. The V gene is TRBV18, the J gene TRBJ2-1; 9 bases align to TRBD1. Germline V gene lookup returns CDR1 KGHSH and CDR2 LQKENI. This CDR3 has 22 amino acids. V dropped 3 bases and J dropped 0; count of bases not matched to a gene: 21.

This sequence joins TRBV6-5 and TRBJ2-1; tentative D call: TRBD2 (5 bases). V dropped 0 bases and J dropped 5 bases, with 14 bases sitting between them. The CDR3 is 16 residues long. CDR1 MNHEY and CDR2 SVGAGI come from the germline V gene. CDR3: CASSYSSSPFDNEQFF. The CDR3 bases are TGTGCCAGCAGTTACTCGTCTAGCCCCTTTGACAATGAGCAGTTCTTC.